Each of the 27 T cell receptor beta chains below was sequenced from the same sample in a study of cytomegalovirus exposure and HLA in healthy donors. Sequencing was performed with immunoSEQ multiplex PCR; in TCRdb, only in-frame clones are kept and a portion is missing. This sample has roughly 330,000 clones; 87% occur once, and the top ten carry over 1%. The sample comprised PBMCs. These receptors originate from a woman in her twenties or thirties in good health and CMV-seropositive.

This chain connects TRBV6-5 to TRBJ1-4; 8 bases are shared with TRBD1. CDR1 MNHEY and CDR2 SVGAGI come from the germline V gene. CDR3 length: 15 amino acids. Trimming at V came to 4 bases and at J to 5 bases, leaving 6 bases not matched to a gene. CDR3 amino acids: CASSSSGGENEKLFF. CDR3 coding DNA: TGTGCCAGCAGTTCCTCAGGGGGCGAGAATGAAAAACTGTTTTTT.

This chain uses TRBV7-7 with TRBJ1-2, with 7 bases matching TRBD1. Germline V CDR1 and CDR2: SSHAT, FNYEAQ (reference sequence). Losses at the gene ends were 0 bases for V and 8 bases for J; bases not matched to a gene: 15. The CDR3 covers 17 residues. In DNA form, the CDR3 reads TGTGCCAGCAGCTTAGCAGCACCCAGGGGCAGGGGGAGAGGCTACACCTTC. Its translation: CASSLAAPRGRGRGYTF.

The chain employs TRBV7-6 and TRBJ1-4; no definite D call. CDR3 length: 15 amino acids. Germline V gives CDR1 SGHVS, CDR2 FNYEAQ. Trimming stripped 5 bases from V and 8 bases from J, with 18 bases between. The CDR3 sequence: CASSTRAALGEKLFF. The CDR3 DNA reads TGTGCCAGCAGCACCCGAGCTGCCTTAGGCGAAAAACTGTTTTTT. Full variable domain (remainder filled in from reference TRBV7-6 and TRBJ1-4): GAGVSQSPRYKVTKRGQDVALRCDPISGHVSLYWYRQALGQGPEFLTYFNYEAQQDKSGLPNDRFSAERPEGSISTLTIQRTEQRDSAMYRCASSTRAALGEKLFFGSGTQLSVL.

The chain employs TRBV30 and TRBJ2-5; 8 nucleotides line up with TRBD1. Germline assignment: CDR1 GTSNPN and CDR2 SVGIG (reference sequence). The CDR3 totals 13 residues. V shed 1 base and J 4 bases; nucleotides not matched to a gene: 2. CDR3 in DNA: TGTGCCTGGAGTGCAGGGGGCCTAGAGACCCAGTACTTC. Translated: CAWSAGGLETQYF.

This chain joins TRBV5-6 and TRBJ2-7, with a tentative D call TRBD1 (5 bases). CDR1 is SGHDT and CDR2 is YYEEEE in the germline V gene. With 4 bases removed from V and 2 bases from J, the gap between germline ends came to 19 bases. This CDR3 has 16 amino acids. The CDR3 loop is CASSTGTPFKPYEQYF. CDR3 nucleotides: TGTGCCAGCAGCACAGGAACCCCCTTCAAACCCTACGAGCAGTACTTC. The entire variable domain, with the rest obtained from reference TRBV5-6 and TRBJ2-7, is as follows: DAGVTQSPTHLIKTRGQQVTLRCSPKSGHDTVSWYQQALGQGPQFIFQYYEEEERQRGNFPDRFSGHQFPNYSSELNVNALLLGDSALYLCASSTGTPFKPYEQYFGPGTRLTVT.

This chain connects TRBV28 to TRBJ1-2; the D gene is possibly TRBD1 (6 bases). The CDR3 extends over 15 amino acids. Trimming took off 5 bases at V and 3 bases at J, with 16 bases between the two ends. From germline, CDR1 is MDHEN and CDR2 SYDVKM. In DNA form, the CDR3 reads TGTGCCAGCAGTCCTACAGGGTATAGGGACTATGGCTACACCTTC. Residues: CASSPTGYRDYGYTF.

This clone occurred a few times. J is TRBJ1-2 and V is TRBV5-1, with 11 bases fitting TRBD1. Germline V gives CDR1 SGHRS, CDR2 YFSETQ. The junction had 12 bases not matched to a gene; V was cut back by 4 bases and J by 4 bases. This CDR3 comprises 17 residues. The CDR3 loop reads CASSPGQGAFGVYGYTF. The DNA of the CDR3 is TGCGCCAGCAGCCCCGGACAGGGGGCCTTTGGAGTCTATGGCTACACCTTC.

This clone was found once. The rearrangement links TRBV4-3 to TRBJ2-1; 7 nucleotides agree with TRBD1. This CDR3 has 16 residues. With V trimmed by 1 base and J by 0 bases, 3 bases remained unmatched. Per the germline V gene, CDR1 is LGHNA and CDR2 is YSLEER. CDR3 sequence: CASSQGSGGSYNEQFF. DNA for the CDR3: TGCGCCAGCAGCCAAGGATCAGGGGGCTCCTACAATGAGCAGTTCTTC.

The chain links TRBV9 to TRBJ1-5, with 8 positions matching TRBD1. In germline, CDR1 is SGDLS, CDR2 YYNGEE. J was trimmed by 1 base and V by 3 bases; bases with no gene match: 0. This CDR3 contains 14 residues. This chain's CDR3 is CASSGQGSNQPQHF. DNA for the CDR3: TGTGCCAGCAGCGGACAGGGGAGCAATCAGCCCCAGCATTTT.

The chain is built from TRBV7-2 and TRBJ2-3; D not certain. Trimming removed 3 bases from V and 10 bases from J, with 11 bases in between. The CDR3 loop spans 12 amino acids. Germline CDR1 is SGHTA and CDR2 is FQGNSA. CDR3 DNA: TGTGCCAGCAGCTTTCCTCGGACGGCGCAGTATTTT. Translating it yields CASSFPRTAQYF.

This sequence joins TRBV29-1 and TRBJ2-7; 7 nucleotides agree with TRBD1. Germline V CDR1 and CDR2: SQVTM, ANQGSEA. V lost 4 bases, J lost 2 bases, and 5 bases stayed unmatched. The CDR3 extends over 13 amino acids. CDR3 in DNA: TGCAGCGTTGTTGGGACAGACACCTACGAGCAGTACTTC. It translates to CSVVGTDTYEQYF.

This clone was picked up a small number of times. The rearrangement links TRBV9 to TRBJ1-2, with 8 bases fitting TRBD1. V shed 1 base, J shed 6 bases, and the junction held 5 bases outside the gene matches. From germline, CDR1 is SGDLS and CDR2 YYNGEE. The CDR3 loop spans 14 amino acids. CDR3 sequence reads: CASSVPGGVNGYTF. The CDR3 DNA follows: TGTGCCAGCAGCGTACCAGGGGGCGTCAATGGCTACACCTTC.

The chain has TRBV4-2 and TRBJ2-7, with TRBD2 matching over 8 bases. Germline loops: CDR1 LGHNA, CDR2 YNFKEQ. V lost 0 bases, J lost 5 bases, and 9 bases stayed unmatched. The CDR3 length is 16 residues. The CDR3 DNA follows: TGTGCCAGCAGCCAAGAAGGAATAGCGGGATTCAACGAGCAGTACTTC. It yields the protein CASSQEGIAGFNEQYF.

This chain links TRBV2 with TRBJ1-1, with D maybe TRBD1 (6 bases). The CDR3 loop spans 13 amino acids. The germline V gene has CDR1 SNHLY and CDR2 FYNNEI. V was shortened by 2 bases and J by 8 bases, with 12 bases between the two germline ends. The CDR3 loop reads CASSELGGLEAFF. CDR3 nucleotide sequence: TGTGCCAGCAGTGAATTAGGGGGTCTCGAAGCTTTCTTT. Full variable domain (missing parts from reference TRBV2 and TRBJ1-1): EPEVTQTPSHQVTQMGQEVILRCVPISNHLYFYWYRQILGQKVEFLVSFYNNEISEKSEIFDDQFSVERPDGSNFTLKIRSTKLEDSAMYFCASSELGGLEAFFGQGTRLTVV.

J is TRBJ2-3 and V is TRBV6-5, with D perhaps matching TRBD2 (5 bases). This CDR3 has 15 amino acids. V dropped 6 bases and J dropped 2 bases, with 15 bases sitting between them. Looked up from germline, CDR1 is MNHEY and CDR2 is SVGAGI. The CDR3 sequence is CASSPGGGNTDTQYF. DNA of the CDR3: TGTGCCAGCAGCCCCGGAGGAGGAAACACAGATACGCAGTATTTT.

J is TRBJ2-5 and V is TRBV28; D is unclear. The CDR3 contains 12 residues. Trimming stripped 1 base from V and 4 bases from J, with 4 bases between. The V gene's germline CDR1 is MDHEN and CDR2 SYDVKM. The CDR3 DNA sequence: TGTGCCAGCAGTTTATTAGCAGAGACCCAGTACTTC. Amino acid sequence: CASSLLAETQYF.

The J gene is TRBJ1-5, the V gene TRBV5-6; D call uncertain. Germline V gives CDR1 SGHDT, CDR2 YYEEEE. Trimming took 0 bases from V and 2 from J, leaving 12 bases between them. This CDR3 spans 16 amino acids. The CDR3 region has the DNA TGTGCCAGCAGCTTGGCGTGGGGAATGGGCAATCAGCCCCAGCATTTT. It yields the protein CASSLAWGMGNQPQHF. The complete variable domain, with remaining parts taken from reference TRBV5-6 and TRBJ1-5, reads DAGVTQSPTHLIKTRGQQVTLRCSPKSGHDTVSWYQQALGQGPQFIFQYYEEEERQRGNFPDRFSGHQFPNYSSELNVNALLLGDSALYLCASSLAWGMGNQPQHFGDGTRLSIL.

The chain has TRBV7-3 and TRBJ2-7; possible D gene TRBD1, 6 bases. V gave up 5 bases and J gave up 5 bases, with 19 bases separating them. The CDR3 is made up of 15 amino acids. Germline CDR1 is SGHTA and CDR2 is FQGTGA. Here the CDR3 reads CASSTTGKRFHEQYF. DNA of the CDR3: TGTGCCAGCAGCACAACAGGGAAACGATTCCACGAGCAGTACTTC.

This clone has just one count. V gene TRBV4-1 combines with J gene TRBJ2-7; 7 nucleotides agree with TRBD2. The CDR3 spans 15 residues. Per germline, CDR1 MGHRA and CDR2 YSYEKL. The junction had 8 bases not matched to a gene; V was cut back by 6 bases and J by 0 bases. The CDR3 region is CASSSRSGGSYEQYF. CDR3 sequence (DNA): TGCGCCAGCAGTTCGCGGTCGGGGGGCTCCTACGAGCAGTACTTC.

The chain couples TRBV9 to TRBJ2-2; D ambiguous. The CDR3 extends over 15 amino acids. The V end lost 0 bases, the J end lost 5 bases, and 11 bases lay between the germline ends. Looked up from germline, CDR1 is SGDLS and CDR2 is YYNGEE. This CDR3 reads CASSVGQETTGELFF. As DNA, the CDR3 is TGTGCCAGCAGCGTAGGGCAGGAAACAACCGGGGAGCTGTTTTTT.

This clone was seen once. The chain recombines TRBV2 with TRBJ2-3; 8 bases are a match to TRBD2. V was pared by 8 bases and J by 0 bases, with 7 bases of the junction left unmatched. This CDR3 is 15 amino acids long. CDR1 is SNHLY, CDR2 FYNNEI, per germline. The DNA of the CDR3 is TGTGCCAGCGAGGAACGGGAGGGTAGCACAGATACGCAGTATTTT. Protein: CASEEREGSTDTQYF.

The rearrangement uses TRBV29-1 and TRBJ1-1, with D perhaps TRBD1 (5 bases). The CDR3 contains 14 residues. V was cut by 4 bases and J by 4 bases, with 16 bases left in between. The germline V gene encodes CDR1 SQVTM and CDR2 ANQGSEA. The CDR3 DNA reads as TGCAGCGTTGGGGGCGCGAACCTGGGCACTGAAGCTTTCTTT. Encoded protein: CSVGGANLGTEAFF.

The V call is TRBV7-8, the J call TRBJ1-5, with TRBD1 matching over 7 bases. J lost 6 bases, V lost 6 bases, and 5 bases had no gene match. The V gene's germline CDR1 is SGHVS and CDR2 FQNEAQ. The CDR3 is 13 amino acids. The chain's CDR3 is CASRLTGSQPQHF. In DNA, the CDR3 is TGTGCCAGCAGGTTGACAGGGTCTCAGCCCCAGCATTTT.

The rearrangement uses TRBV28 and TRBJ1-5; 10 bases line up with TRBD1. Losses at the gene ends were 3 bases for V and 1 base for J; bases not matched to a gene: 12. This CDR3 has 19 amino acids. Looked up from germline, CDR1 is MDHEN and CDR2 is SYDVKM. CDR3 sequence (DNA): TGTGCCAGCAGTTTCATGCCGGGACAGGGGCTCTTGAGCAATCAGCCCCAGCATTTT. This encodes CASSFMPGQGLLSNQPQHF.

CDR3 region: CASTVGGSYNSPLHF. CDR3 nucleotides: TGTGCCAGCACGGTAGGCGGCTCCTATAATTCACCCCTCCACTTT. This chain connects TRBV7-8 to TRBJ1-6; D is unresolved. Trimming removed 7 bases from V and 0 bases from J, with 10 bases in between. Germline CDR1 reads SGHVS; CDR2 reads FQNEAQ. This CDR3 region has 15 residues.

The CDR3 nucleotides are TGTGCCAGCAGCCTAGGCTCTGCGGCCACTGAAGCTTTCTTT. Translation: CASSLGSAATEAFF. This sequence joins TRBV6-5 and TRBJ1-1; D unresolved. The CDR3 is 14 residues long. Germline V CDR1 and CDR2: MNHEY, SVGAGI. The ends were cut back, 6 bases at V and 4 bases at J, with 15 bases in the middle.

This chain connects TRBV28 to TRBJ2-3; 8 bases are a match to TRBD2. The germline gives CDR1 MDHEN, CDR2 SYDVKM. With V trimmed by 4 bases and J by 2 bases, 5 bases remained unmatched. The CDR3 loop spans 15 amino acids. The CDR3 spells CASSWQRGNTDTQYF. The CDR3 DNA reads as TGTGCCAGCAGTTGGCAGCGGGGGAACACAGATACGCAGTATTTT.